Shown below are 13 T cell receptor beta chains from a single sample sequenced in a study of cytomegalovirus exposure and HLA in healthy donors. The PCR employed 60 Vbeta primers together with 13 Jbeta primers. The table came from immunoSEQ multiplex PCR; TCRdb's copy has only in-frame clones and leaves some out. The sample lists roughly 120,000 clones, 76% occurring once. The sequencing sample was made of PBMCs. The receptors come from a man aged 25 to 40 in good health and CMV-seropositive.

The rearrangement uses TRBV30 and TRBJ1-2; tentatively, D is TRBD1 (5 bases). The germline V and J ends were trimmed by 0 bases and 4 bases, with 12 bases remaining between them. The CDR3 covers 14 residues. CDR1 and CDR2 (germline): GTSNPN, SVGIG (reference sequence). This chain's CDR3 is CAWSVRFRGYGYTF. CDR3 bases: TGTGCCTGGAGTGTACGGTTTAGGGGCTATGGCTACACCTTC.

This chain joins TRBV28 and TRBJ2-1, with D possibly matching TRBD2 (7 bases). This CDR3 region has 15 residues. Trimming pared 8 bases from V and 8 bases from J, leaving 22 bases between. The germline CDR1 and CDR2 sequences are MDHEN and SYDVKM. The CDR3 loop is CASGSGGGRFDEQFF. CDR3 nucleotide sequence: TGTGCCAGCGGAAGTGGGGGGGGGCGGTTCGATGAGCAGTTCTTC.

The V call is TRBV13, the J call TRBJ2-5, with 8 bases identical to TRBD1. The CDR3 runs to 13 residues. The junction had 5 bases not matched to a gene; V was cut back by 6 bases and J by 5 bases. The germline gives CDR1 PRHDT, CDR2 FYEKMQ (reference sequence). The CDR3 DNA reads TGTGCCAGCAGTTACAGGGGGAGGGAGACCCAGTACTTC. Translating it yields CASSYRGRETQYF.

This sequence joins TRBV9 and TRBJ1-6, with D possibly being TRBD1 (5 bases). CDR1 and CDR2 from the germline V gene are SGDLS and YYNGEE. This CDR3 is 15 amino acids long. V lost 1 base and J 5 bases, leaving 10 bases between the germline ends. Here the CDR3 reads CASSVRGNDNSPLHF. DNA for the CDR3: TGTGCCAGCAGCGTAAGGGGCAACGATAATTCACCCCTCCACTTT.

The chain joins TRBV6-1 to TRBJ2-5; 9 bases are shared with TRBD2. The trim removed 3 bases at V and 4 bases at J, leaving 3 bases unmatched. The CDR3 has 14 residues. The germline gives CDR1 MNHNS, CDR2 SASEGT. The CDR3 reads CASSDGTSLETQYF. CDR3 DNA sequence: TGTGCCAGCAGTGACGGGACTAGCCTAGAGACCCAGTACTTC.

The gene calls are TRBV6-5 and TRBJ1-5; no clear D. Germline V gene data show CDR1 as MNHEY and CDR2 as SVGAGI. V was shortened by 2 bases and J by 3 bases, with 14 bases between the two germline ends. CDR3 size: 16 residues. The CDR3 region is CASSYDGTGFNQPQHF. The CDR3 DNA reads TGTGCCAGCAGTTACGACGGCACGGGTTTCAATCAGCCCCAGCATTTT.

This clone was counted a few times. This sequence joins TRBV5-6 and TRBJ2-7; 11 bases match TRBD1. The CDR3 is 15 amino acids. Trimming took 4 bases from V and 5 from J; bases not matched to a gene: 8. Germline lookup yields CDR1 SGHDT and CDR2 YYEEEE. The DNA for the CDR3 is TGTGCCAGCAGCCCCTGGACAGGGGGCGAGAACGAGCAGTACTTC. This codes for CASSPWTGGENEQYF.

This clone turned up a few times. This chain uses TRBV7-2 with TRBJ2-7, with 8 bases matching TRBD2. This CDR3 region has 14 residues. V lost 5 bases to trimming and J lost 4 bases; unmatched junction nucleotides: 7. Germline V lookup: CDR1 SGHTA, CDR2 FQGNSA. The CDR3 nucleotides are TGTGCCAGCAGCCTCGGGGGGGCAAGTTACGAGCAGTACTTC. Encoded protein: CASSLGGASYEQYF.

The chain carries TRBV19 and TRBJ1-5, with D maybe TRBD1 (5 bases). The CDR3 sequence is 16 residues long. Germline loops: CDR1 LNHDA, CDR2 SQIVND (reference sequence). Deletions cut 10 bases from V and 0 bases from J, with 19 bases between. CDR3 sequence reads: CATNSAGPFSNQPQHF. In DNA form, the CDR3 reads TGTGCCACTAACTCCGCGGGACCGTTTAGCAATCAGCCCCAGCATTTT.

V gene TRBV9 combines with J gene TRBJ1-2; D is unclear. CDR3 size: 13 residues. V lost 3 bases and J lost 2, with 8 bases in between. CDR1 is SGDLS, CDR2 YYNGEE, per germline. CDR3 amino acids: CASSGRVNYGYTF. CDR3 DNA sequence: TGTGCCAGCAGCGGCCGGGTAAACTATGGCTACACCTTC. Full variable domain (missing parts from reference TRBV9 and TRBJ1-2): DSGVTQTPKHLITATGQRVTLRCSPRSGDLSVYWYQQSLDQGLQFLIQYYNGEERAKGNILERFSAQQFPDLHSELNLSSLELGDSALYFCASSGRVNYGYTFGSGTRLTVV.

The genes are TRBV6-1 and TRBJ1-2; possibly TRBD1 for D (6 bases). Germline values: CDR1 MNHNS, CDR2 SASEGT. The length of the CDR3 is 16 residues. V lost 1 base to trimming and J lost 6 bases, with 18 bases between them. The CDR3 coding sequence is TGTGCCAGCAGTGAAGAGGGGAGCAGGGGCCTTGATGGCTACACCTTC. The encoded protein is CASSEEGSRGLDGYTF.

V is TRBV4-1 and J is TRBJ2-3, with 7 bases fitting TRBD2. V shed 1 base and J 2 bases; nucleotides not matched to a gene: 6. The germline gives CDR1 MGHRA, CDR2 YSYEKL. This CDR3 is 16 amino acids long. CDR3 region: CASSQGARGSTDTQYF. CDR3 DNA sequence: TGCGCCAGCAGCCAAGGTGCGCGGGGGTCCACAGATACGCAGTATTTT.

This clone was picked up a small number of times. CDR3 loop: CASSLLQGVTDTQYF. CDR3 bases: TGTGCCAGCTCACTTCTACAGGGCGTTACAGATACGCAGTATTTT. V usage is TRBV18 and J usage is TRBJ2-3, with D possibly being TRBD1 (6 bases). CDR1 is KGHSH, CDR2 LQKENI, per germline. There are 15 residues in the CDR3. V was cut by 4 bases and J by 3 bases, with 14 bases left in between.